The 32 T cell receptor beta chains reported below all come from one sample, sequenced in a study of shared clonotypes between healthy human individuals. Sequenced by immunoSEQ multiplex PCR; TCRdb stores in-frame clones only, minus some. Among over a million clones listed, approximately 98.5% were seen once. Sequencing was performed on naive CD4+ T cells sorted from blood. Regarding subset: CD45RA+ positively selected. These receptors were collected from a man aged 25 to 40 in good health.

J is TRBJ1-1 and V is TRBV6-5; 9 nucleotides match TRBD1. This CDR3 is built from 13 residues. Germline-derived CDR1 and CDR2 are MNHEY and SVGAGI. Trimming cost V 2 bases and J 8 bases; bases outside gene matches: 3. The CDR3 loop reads CASSYRQGGEAFF. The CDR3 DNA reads TGTGCCAGCAGTTACCGACAGGGGGGAGAAGCTTTCTTT.

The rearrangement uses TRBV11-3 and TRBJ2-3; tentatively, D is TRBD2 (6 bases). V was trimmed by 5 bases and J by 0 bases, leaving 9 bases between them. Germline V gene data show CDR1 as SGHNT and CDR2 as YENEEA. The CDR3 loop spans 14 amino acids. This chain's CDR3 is CASSQSGSTDTQYF. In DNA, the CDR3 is TGTGCCAGCAGCCAAAGCGGGAGCACAGATACGCAGTATTTT.

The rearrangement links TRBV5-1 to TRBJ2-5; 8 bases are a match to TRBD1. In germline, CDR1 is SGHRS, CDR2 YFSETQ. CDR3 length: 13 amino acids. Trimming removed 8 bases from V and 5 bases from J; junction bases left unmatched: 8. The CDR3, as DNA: TGCGCCAGTCGGACAGGGCCGGGGGAGACCCAGTACTTC. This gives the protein CASRTGPGETQYF.

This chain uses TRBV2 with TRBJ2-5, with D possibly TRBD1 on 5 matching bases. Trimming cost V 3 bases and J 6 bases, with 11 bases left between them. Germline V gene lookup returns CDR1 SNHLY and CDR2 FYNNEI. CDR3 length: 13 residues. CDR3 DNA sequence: TGTGCCAGCAGTGATGACAGCAGACAGACCCAGTACTTC. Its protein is CASSDDSRQTQYF.

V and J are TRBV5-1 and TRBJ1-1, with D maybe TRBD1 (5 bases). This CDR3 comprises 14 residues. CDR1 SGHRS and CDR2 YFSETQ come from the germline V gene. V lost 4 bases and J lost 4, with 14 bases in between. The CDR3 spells CASSTSRDVTEAFF. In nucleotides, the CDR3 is TGCGCCAGCAGCACGTCCAGGGATGTCACTGAAGCTTTCTTT.

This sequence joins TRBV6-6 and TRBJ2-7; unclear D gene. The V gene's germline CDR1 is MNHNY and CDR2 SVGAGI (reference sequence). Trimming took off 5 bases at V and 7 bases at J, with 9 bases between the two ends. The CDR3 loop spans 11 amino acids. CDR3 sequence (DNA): TGTGCCAGCAGTAACCAGAGGGAGCAGTACTTC. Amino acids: CASSNQREQYF.

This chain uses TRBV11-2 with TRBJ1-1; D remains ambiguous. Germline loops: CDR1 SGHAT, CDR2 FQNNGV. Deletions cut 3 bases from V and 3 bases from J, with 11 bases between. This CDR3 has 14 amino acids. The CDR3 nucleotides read TGTGCCAGCAGCTTCCGAGGGTTTGACACTGAAGCTTTCTTT. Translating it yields CASSFRGFDTEAFF.

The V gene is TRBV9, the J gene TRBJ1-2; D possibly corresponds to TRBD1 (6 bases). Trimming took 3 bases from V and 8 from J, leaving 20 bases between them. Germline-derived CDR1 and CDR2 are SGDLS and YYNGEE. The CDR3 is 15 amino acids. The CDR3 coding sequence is TGTGCCAGCAGCGCCCCAGTGGGGGGCACGTGGGGCTACACCTTC. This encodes CASSAPVGGTWGYTF.

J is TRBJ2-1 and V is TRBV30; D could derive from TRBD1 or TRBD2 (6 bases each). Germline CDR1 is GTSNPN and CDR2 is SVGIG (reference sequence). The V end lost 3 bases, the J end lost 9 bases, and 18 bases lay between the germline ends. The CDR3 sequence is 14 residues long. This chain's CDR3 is CAWRIAGARGEQFF. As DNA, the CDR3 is TGTGCCTGGAGGATCGCAGGGGCGCGGGGTGAGCAGTTCTTC.

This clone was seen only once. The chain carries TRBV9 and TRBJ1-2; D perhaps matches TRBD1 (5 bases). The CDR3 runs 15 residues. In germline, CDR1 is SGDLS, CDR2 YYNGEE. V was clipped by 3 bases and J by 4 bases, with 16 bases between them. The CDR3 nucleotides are TGTGCCAGCAGCGCGGGGACCGTCGGTATCTATGGCTACACCTTC. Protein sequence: CASSAGTVGIYGYTF.

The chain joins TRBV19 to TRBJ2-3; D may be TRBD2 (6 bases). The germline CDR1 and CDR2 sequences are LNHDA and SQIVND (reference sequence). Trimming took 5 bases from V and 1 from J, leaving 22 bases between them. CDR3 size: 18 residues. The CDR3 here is CASSFAAPVAVGTDTQYF. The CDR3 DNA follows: TGTGCCAGTAGTTTTGCAGCTCCCGTAGCGGTTGGCACAGATACGCAGTATTTT.

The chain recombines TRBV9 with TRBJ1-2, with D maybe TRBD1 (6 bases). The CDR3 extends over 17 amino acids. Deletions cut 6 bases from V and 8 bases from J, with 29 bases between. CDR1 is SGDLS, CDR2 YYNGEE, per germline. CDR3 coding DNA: TGTGCCAGCACATGGGGGGTTAACCAGGGGACCTCAGGCGGCTACACCTTC. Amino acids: CASTWGVNQGTSGGYTF.

CDR3 sequence (DNA): TGCGCCAGCAGCTTCCAGAGCCAACCCTACGAGCAGTACTTC. It encodes CASSFQSQPYEQYF. The chain links TRBV5-1 to TRBJ2-7, with D uncertain. The germline V gene encodes CDR1 SGHRS and CDR2 YFSETQ. This CDR3 region has 14 residues. The V gene lost 2 bases and the J gene lost 2 bases, with 11 bases spanning the gap.

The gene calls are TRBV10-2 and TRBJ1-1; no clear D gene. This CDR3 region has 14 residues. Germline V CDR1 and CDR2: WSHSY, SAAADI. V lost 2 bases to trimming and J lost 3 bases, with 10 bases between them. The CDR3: CASSEPWVYTEAFF. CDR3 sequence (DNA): TGCGCCAGCAGTGAGCCGTGGGTCTACACTGAAGCTTTCTTT.

CDR3 nucleotide sequence: TGCGCCAGTACTACAGGGGGCCGGGGTGAAAAACTGTTTTTT. Encoded protein: CASTTGGRGEKLFF. This chain joins TRBV5-1 and TRBJ1-4, with 9 bases that match TRBD1. The V segment lost 8 bases and the J segment 7 bases; nucleotides outside the gene matches: 9. This CDR3 is 14 amino acids long. The germline CDR1 and CDR2 sequences are SGHRS and YFSETQ.

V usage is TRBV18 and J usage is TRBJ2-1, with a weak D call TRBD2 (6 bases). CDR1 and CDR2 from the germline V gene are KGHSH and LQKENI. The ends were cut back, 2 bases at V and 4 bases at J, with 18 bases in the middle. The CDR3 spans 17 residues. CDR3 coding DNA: TGTGCCAGCTCACCAACACCTGACGTAGCGGAGTACAATGAGCAGTTCTTC. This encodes CASSPTPDVAEYNEQFF.

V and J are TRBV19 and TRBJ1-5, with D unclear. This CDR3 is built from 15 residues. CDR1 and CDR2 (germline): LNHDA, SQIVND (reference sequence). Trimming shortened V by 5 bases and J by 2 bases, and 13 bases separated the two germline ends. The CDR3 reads CASSQAGRGNQPQHF. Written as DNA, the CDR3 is TGTGCCAGTAGTCAGGCCGGGAGGGGCAATCAGCCCCAGCATTTT.

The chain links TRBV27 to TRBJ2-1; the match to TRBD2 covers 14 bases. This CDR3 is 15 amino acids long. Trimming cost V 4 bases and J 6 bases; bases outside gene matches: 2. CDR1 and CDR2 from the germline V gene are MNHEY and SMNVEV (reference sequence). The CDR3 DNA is TGTGCCAGCAGTTGGGGACTAGCGGGAGTCAATGAGCAGTTCTTC. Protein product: CASSWGLAGVNEQFF.

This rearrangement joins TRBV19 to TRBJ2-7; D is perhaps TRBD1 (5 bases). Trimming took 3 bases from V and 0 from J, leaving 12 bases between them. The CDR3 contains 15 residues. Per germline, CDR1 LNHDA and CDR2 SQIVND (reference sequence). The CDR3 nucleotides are TGTGCCAGTAGTATTCTAGGGGATAGCTCCTACGAGCAGTACTTC. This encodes CASSILGDSSYEQYF.

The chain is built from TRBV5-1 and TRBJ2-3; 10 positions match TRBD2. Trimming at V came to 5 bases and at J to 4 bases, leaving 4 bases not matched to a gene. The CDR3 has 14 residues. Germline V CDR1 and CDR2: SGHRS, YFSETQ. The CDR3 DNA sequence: TGCGCCAGCAGGCTAGCGGGAGAGGCAGATACGCAGTATTTT. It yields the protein CASRLAGEADTQYF.

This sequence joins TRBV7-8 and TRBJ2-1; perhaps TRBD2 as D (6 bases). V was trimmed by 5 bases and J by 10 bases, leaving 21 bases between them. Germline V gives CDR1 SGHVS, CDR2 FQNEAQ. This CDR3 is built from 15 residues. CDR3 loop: CASSPRRDFPLEQFF. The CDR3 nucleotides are TGTGCCAGCAGCCCACGCCGGGACTTTCCGTTAGAGCAGTTCTTC.

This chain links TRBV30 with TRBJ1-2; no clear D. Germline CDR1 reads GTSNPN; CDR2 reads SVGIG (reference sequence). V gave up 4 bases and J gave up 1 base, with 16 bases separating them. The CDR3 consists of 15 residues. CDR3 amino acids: CAWIPRRRNNYGYTF. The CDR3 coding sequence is TGTGCCTGGATACCAAGAAGACGGAATAACTATGGCTACACCTTC. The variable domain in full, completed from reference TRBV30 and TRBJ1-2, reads SQTIHQWPATLVQPVGSPLSLECTVEGTSNPNLYWYRQAAGRGLQLLFYSVGIGQISSEVPQNLSASRPQDRQFILSSKKLLLSDSGFYLCAWIPRRRNNYGYTFGSGTRLTVV.

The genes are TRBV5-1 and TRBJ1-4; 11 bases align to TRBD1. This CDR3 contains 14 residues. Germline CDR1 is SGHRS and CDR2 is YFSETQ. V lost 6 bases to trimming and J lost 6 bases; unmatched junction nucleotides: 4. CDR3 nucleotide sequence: TGCGCCAGCACCCGGGACAGGGGGGATGAAAAACTGTTTTTT. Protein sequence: CASTRDRGDEKLFF.

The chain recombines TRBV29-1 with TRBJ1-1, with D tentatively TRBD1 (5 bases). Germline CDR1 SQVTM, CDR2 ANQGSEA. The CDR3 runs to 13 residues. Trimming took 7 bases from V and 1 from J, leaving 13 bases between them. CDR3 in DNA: TGCAGCGCTCTCTCCGGGACGAACACTGAAGCTTTCTTT. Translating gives CSALSGTNTEAFF.

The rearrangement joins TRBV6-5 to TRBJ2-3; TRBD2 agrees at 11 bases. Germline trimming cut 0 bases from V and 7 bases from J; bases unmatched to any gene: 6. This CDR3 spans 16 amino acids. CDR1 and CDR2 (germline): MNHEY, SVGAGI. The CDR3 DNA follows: TGTGCCAGCAGTTACTCGACTAGCGGGAATCGGAATACGCAGTATTTT. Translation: CASSYSTSGNRNTQYF.

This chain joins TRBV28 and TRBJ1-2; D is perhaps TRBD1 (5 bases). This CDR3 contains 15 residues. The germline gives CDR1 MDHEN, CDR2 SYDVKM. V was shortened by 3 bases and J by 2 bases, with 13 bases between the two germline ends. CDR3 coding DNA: TGTGCCAGCAGTTTTAGGTGGGACTCGAACTATGGCTACACCTTC. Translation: CASSFRWDSNYGYTF.

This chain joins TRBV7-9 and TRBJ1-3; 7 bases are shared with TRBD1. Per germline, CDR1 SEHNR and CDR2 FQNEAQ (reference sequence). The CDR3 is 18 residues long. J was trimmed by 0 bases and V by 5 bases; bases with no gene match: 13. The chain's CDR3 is CASSPPLRGPFSGNTIYF. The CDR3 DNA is TGTGCCAGCAGCCCCCCCCTGAGGGGGCCCTTCTCTGGAAACACCATATATTTT.

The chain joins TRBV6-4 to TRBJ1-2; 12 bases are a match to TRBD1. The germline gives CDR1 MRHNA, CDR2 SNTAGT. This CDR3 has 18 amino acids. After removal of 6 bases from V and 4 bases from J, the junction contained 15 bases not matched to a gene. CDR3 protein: CASRPNPGTGGAGYGYTF. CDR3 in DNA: TGTGCCAGCAGACCCAATCCCGGGACAGGGGGCGCCGGCTATGGCTACACCTTC.

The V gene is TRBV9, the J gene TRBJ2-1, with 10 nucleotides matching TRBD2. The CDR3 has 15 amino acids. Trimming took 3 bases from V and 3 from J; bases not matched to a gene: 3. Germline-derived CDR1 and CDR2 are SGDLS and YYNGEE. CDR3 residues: CASSALAGVYNEQFF. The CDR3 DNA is TGTGCCAGCAGCGCCCTAGCGGGAGTCTACAATGAGCAGTTCTTC.

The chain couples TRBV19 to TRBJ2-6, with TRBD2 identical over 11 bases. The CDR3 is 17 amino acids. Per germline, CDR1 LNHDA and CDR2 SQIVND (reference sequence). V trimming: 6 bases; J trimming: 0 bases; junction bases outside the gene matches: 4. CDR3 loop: CASRGLAAPSGANVLTF. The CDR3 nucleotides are TGTGCCAGTAGGGGACTAGCGGCACCCTCTGGGGCCAACGTCCTGACTTTC.

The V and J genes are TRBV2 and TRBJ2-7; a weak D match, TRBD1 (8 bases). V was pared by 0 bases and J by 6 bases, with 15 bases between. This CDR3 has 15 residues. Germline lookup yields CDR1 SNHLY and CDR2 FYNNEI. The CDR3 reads CASSEARGTGSEQYF. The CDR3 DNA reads TGTGCCAGCAGTGAAGCGCGGGGGACAGGATCCGAGCAGTACTTC.

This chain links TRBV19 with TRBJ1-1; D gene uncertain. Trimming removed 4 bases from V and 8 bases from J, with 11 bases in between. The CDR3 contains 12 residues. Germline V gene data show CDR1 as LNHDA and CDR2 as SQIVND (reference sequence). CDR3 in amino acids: CASSTLGPEAFF. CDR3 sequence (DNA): TGTGCCAGTAGTACCCTCGGGCCGGAAGCTTTCTTT.